This TCR beta chain was recovered during a study of blood T cell repertoires in COVID-19. Libraries were prepared by immunoSEQ multiplex PCR; TCRdb keeps only in-frame clonotypes and omits some of them. The sample consists of under 100,000 clones, about nine tenths of them appearing once. The germline V gene has CDR1 SGHAT and CDR2 FQNNGV. The CDR3 has 16 residues. V lost 0 bases and J lost 9, with 18 bases in between. Input material: peripheral blood. This chain joins TRBV11-2 and TRBJ2-1; D is possibly TRBD2 (6 bases). The TCR originated in a woman in her 70s with acute or convalescent COVID-19. The CDR3 nucleotides are TGTGCCAGCAGCTTAGAGTCGGGAGTAGGCTTCCGTGAGCAGTTCTTC. It is translated as CASSLESGVGFREQFF.